This TCR beta chain was obtained from a study of blood T cell repertoires in COVID-19. Study-wide context: From the United States, Italy and Spain came samples of acute and convalescent COVID-19.

As originally analysed: Nucleated cell counts were estimated from reference gene primer amplification. Sequenced by immunoSEQ multiplex PCR; TCRdb stores in-frame clones only, minus some. D and trimming come from the DNA, and the V and J calls and clone size come from that table. The sample has over 150,000 clones; 85% are singletons. CDR1 is MDHEN and CDR2 is SYDVKM in the germline V gene. The CDR3 has 14 residues. V shed 6 bases, J shed 9 bases, and the junction held 13 bases outside the gene matches. Enrollment of patients from Seattle took place during active infection, with longitudinal follow-up.

The chain is built from TRBV28 and TRBJ2-7; 8 bases match TRBD2. The sample taken for sequencing was peripheral blood. This sequence was found in a woman aged 80 or over with COVID-19, enrolled during active disease. CDR3 protein: CASSQTREGLVQYF. Here the CDR3 DNA reads TGTGCCAGCAGCCAAACCCGGGAGGGCCTTGTGCAGTACTTC.